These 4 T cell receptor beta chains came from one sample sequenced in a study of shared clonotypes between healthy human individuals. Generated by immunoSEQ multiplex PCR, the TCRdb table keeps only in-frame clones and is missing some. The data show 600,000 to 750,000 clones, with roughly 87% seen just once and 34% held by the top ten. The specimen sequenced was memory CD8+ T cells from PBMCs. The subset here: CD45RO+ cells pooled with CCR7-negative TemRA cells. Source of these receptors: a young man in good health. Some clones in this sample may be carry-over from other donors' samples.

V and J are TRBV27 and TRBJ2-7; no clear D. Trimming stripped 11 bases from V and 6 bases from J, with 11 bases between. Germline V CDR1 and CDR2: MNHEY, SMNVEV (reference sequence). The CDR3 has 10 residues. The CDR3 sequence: CALQVVEQYF. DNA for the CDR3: TGTGCCCTCCAGGTTGTCGAGCAGTACTTC.

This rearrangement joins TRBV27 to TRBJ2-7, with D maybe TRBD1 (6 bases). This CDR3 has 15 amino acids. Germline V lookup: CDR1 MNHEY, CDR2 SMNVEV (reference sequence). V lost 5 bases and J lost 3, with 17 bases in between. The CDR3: CASSIGGRRDYEQYF. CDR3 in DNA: TGTGCCAGCAGTATAGGGGGTAGGCGCGACTACGAGCAGTACTTC.

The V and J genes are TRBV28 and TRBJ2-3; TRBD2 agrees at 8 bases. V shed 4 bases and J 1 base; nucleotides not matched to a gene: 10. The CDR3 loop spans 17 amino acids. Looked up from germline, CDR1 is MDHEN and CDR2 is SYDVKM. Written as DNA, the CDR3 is TGTGCCAGCAGTTCCCTGAGCGGGAGTTGGGGCACAGATACGCAGTATTTT. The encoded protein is CASSSLSGSWGTDTQYF.

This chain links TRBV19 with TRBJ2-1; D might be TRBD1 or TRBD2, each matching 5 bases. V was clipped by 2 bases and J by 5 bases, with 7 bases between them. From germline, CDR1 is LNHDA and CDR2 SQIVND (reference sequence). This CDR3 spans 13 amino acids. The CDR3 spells CASSIWGNNEQFF. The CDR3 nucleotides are TGTGCCAGTAGTATATGGGGGAACAATGAGCAGTTCTTC.